These 20 T cell receptor beta chains originate from one sample sequenced in a study of CXCR3-negative and CXCR3-positive naive CD8 T cells. 5' RACE that incorporated UMI labels was used to prepare the TRB cDNA libraries. TCRdb reprocessed the 5' RACE reads, keeping one entry per CDR3 protein, no DNA. Here the sample table reports about 6,700 distinct CDR3 sequences. The sample comprised naive CXCR3- CD8+ T cells from blood. Subset denoted: CD45RO-CCR7+CD27+CD95- naive CD8+ T cells lacking CXCR3 (TNR3-). These receptor sequences come from a human donor in good health. Some clones in this sample may be carry-over from other donors' samples.

The rearrangement joins TRBV7-9 to TRBJ1-4; TCRdb designates TRBD1, a call that cannot be tested without DNA. The CDR3 has 17 residues. The germline V gene encodes CDR1 SEHNR and CDR2 FQNEAQ (reference sequence). CDR3 region: CASSFWRPDKINEKLFF. Based on the CDR3 plus reference TRBV7-9 and TRBJ1-4, the full variable domain is DTGVSQNPRHKITKRGQNVTFRCDPISEHNRLYWYRQTLGQGPEFLTYFQNEAQLEKSRLLSDRFSAERPKGSFSTLEIQRTEQGDSAMYLCASSFWRPDKINEKLFFGSGTQLSVL.

CDR3 region: CASSFGGYGYTF. The chain carries TRBV7-2 and TRBJ1-2; the D call of TRBD1 rests on TCRdb alone, since no DNA is present to check it. The CDR3 extends over 12 amino acids. Germline CDR1 reads SGHTA; CDR2 reads FQGNSA. The variable domain in full, with the rest retrieved from reference TRBV7-2 and TRBJ1-2, is GAGVSQSPSNKVTEKGKDVELRCDPISGHTALYWYRQSLGQGLEFLIYFQGNSAPDKSGLPSDRFSAERTGGSVSTLTIQRTQQEDSAVYLCASSFGGYGYTFGSGTRLTVV.

CDR3 sequence: CASSPRLSYEQYF. This sequence joins TRBV14 and TRBJ2-7; absent DNA, TCRdb's TRBD2 call cannot be checked. CDR3 size: 13 residues. The germline V gene has CDR1 SGHDN and CDR2 FVKESK.

This chain joins TRBV6-6 and TRBJ2-1; TCRdb picks TRBD2, but there is no DNA to check that call. The CDR3 spans 14 residues. The V gene's germline CDR1 is MNHNY and CDR2 SVGAGI (reference sequence). The CDR3 reads CASSLWEGPNEQFF.

This clonotype is medium-sized by frequency. The V gene is TRBV7-9, the J gene TRBJ1-5; TCRdb designates TRBD1, a call that cannot be tested without DNA. Germline V lookup: CDR1 SEHNR, CDR2 FQNEAQ (reference sequence). The CDR3 is 14 amino acids. The CDR3 sequence: CASRGQGPNQPQHF. Using reference TRBV7-9 and TRBJ1-5 for the parts outside the CDR3, the full variable domain is DTGVSQNPRHKITKRGQNVTFRCDPISEHNRLYWYRQTLGQGPEFLTYFQNEAQLEKSRLLSDRFSAERPKGSFSTLEIQRTEQGDSAMYLCASRGQGPNQPQHFGDGTRLSIL.

The V gene is TRBV4-3, the J gene TRBJ2-1; TCRdb's D gene call, TRBD2, goes unchecked for lack of DNA. This CDR3 is built from 16 residues. Germline V gene lookup returns CDR1 LGHNA and CDR2 YSLEER. CDR3 in amino acids: CASSQDPGGPGNEQFF.

By frequency, this clonotype is medium-sized. The chain links TRBV28 to TRBJ2-5; the TCRdb call, TRBD1, lacks DNA for checking. Germline V gene data show CDR1 as MDHEN and CDR2 as SYDVKM. The CDR3 extends over 16 amino acids. The CDR3 protein is CASSSNGQAGQETQYF. Full variable domain (outside the CDR3, taken from reference TRBV28 and TRBJ2-5): DVKVTQSSRYLVKRTGEKVFLECVQDMDHENMFWYRQDPGLGLRLIYFSYDVKMKEKGDIPEGYSVSREKKERFSLILESASTNQTSMYLCASSSNGQAGQETQYFGPGTRLLVL.

By frequency, this clonotype is medium-sized (0.01 to 0.1%). The rearrangement uses TRBV29-1 and TRBJ2-1; TCRdb's D call of TRBD2 is untestable without DNA. The CDR3 has 15 residues. CDR1 is SQVTM, CDR2 ANQGSEA, per germline. CDR3 in amino acids: CSVELGGSAANEQFF.

Considering frequency, this clonotype is medium-sized. V gene TRBV11-1 combines with J gene TRBJ1-2; TCRdb selects TRBD1, and the lack of DNA leaves this call unchecked. The CDR3 runs to 13 residues. Germline CDR1 SGHAT, CDR2 FQDESV (reference sequence). CDR3 region: CASRPTGDYGYTF.

Measured by frequency, this clonotype is medium-sized. V and J are TRBV21-1 and TRBJ2-7; TCRdb lists TRBD1, though no DNA is available to test this call. TRBV21-1 is noted as a pseudogene. The CDR3 sequence is 17 residues long. The CDR3 region is CASSKRLRGPISYEQYF.

The V call is TRBV20-1, the J call TRBJ2-1; TCRdb outputs TRBD1, but without DNA this stays unchecked. The CDR3 runs 17 residues. Germline CDR1 reads DFQATT; CDR2 reads SNEGSKA (reference sequence). CDR3 sequence reads: CSASSLDRDFSYNEQFF.

Its frequency marks this clonotype as medium-sized. The chain recombines TRBV29-1 with TRBJ2-7; without DNA, the TCRdb call of TRBD1 cannot be checked. Germline lookup yields CDR1 SQVTM and CDR2 ANQGSEA. The CDR3 contains 13 residues. The CDR3 spells CSVGGGQAYEQYF.

The J gene is TRBJ2-5, the V gene TRBV6-2 or TRBV6-3; TCRdb designates TRBD2, a call that cannot be tested without DNA. The CDR3 covers 16 residues. Germline V gene sequence: CDR1 MNHEY, CDR2 SVGEGT. The CDR3 sequence: CASSKGTSVYEETQYF.

V is TRBV7-6 and J is TRBJ2-7; TCRdb indicates TRBD1, and absent DNA this call remains unverified. Germline CDR1 reads SGHVS; CDR2 reads FNYEAQ. CDR3 length equals 13 residues. The CDR3 loop is CASSGGPPYEQYF.

Judged by frequency, this clonotype is medium-sized. V gene TRBV29-1 combines with J gene TRBJ2-7; TCRdb lists TRBD1, though no DNA is available to test this call. Germline V gene sequence: CDR1 SQVTM, CDR2 ANQGSEA. The CDR3 runs to 11 residues. The CDR3 loop reads CSVVRGHEQYF.

The chain recombines TRBV29-1 with TRBJ1-2. Germline assignment: CDR1 SQVTM and CDR2 ANQGSEA. The CDR3 has 12 residues. CDR3 sequence reads: CSVEWASGGYTF.

This clonotype is deemed medium-sized by its frequency. V usage is TRBV29-1 and J usage is TRBJ2-5; as DNA is missing, the TRBD2 call by TCRdb cannot be tested. The CDR3 spans 13 residues. The germline V gene encodes CDR1 SQVTM and CDR2 ANQGSEA. CDR3 protein: CSVEDGGGETQYF.

This clonotype registers medium-sized by frequency. V is TRBV2 and J is TRBJ2-3; the TRBD2 assignment by TCRdb is unverifiable without DNA. The CDR3 has 13 residues. CDR1 and CDR2 (germline): SNHLY, FYNNEI. CDR3 protein: CASNPGTADTQYF.

The J gene is TRBJ2-7, the V gene TRBV20-1; TCRdb selects TRBD1, and the lack of DNA leaves this call unchecked. CDR1 is DFQATT and CDR2 is SNEGSKA in the germline V gene (reference sequence). The CDR3 is 13 residues long. CDR3 region: CSARGQGDDEQYF.

By frequency, this clonotype is medium-sized. The rearrangement links TRBV5-1 to TRBJ2-7; the TRBD1 assignment by TCRdb is unverifiable without DNA. The germline CDR1 and CDR2 sequences are SGHRS and YFSETQ. CDR3 length: 14 residues. The CDR3 protein is CASSFGTEPPEQYF.